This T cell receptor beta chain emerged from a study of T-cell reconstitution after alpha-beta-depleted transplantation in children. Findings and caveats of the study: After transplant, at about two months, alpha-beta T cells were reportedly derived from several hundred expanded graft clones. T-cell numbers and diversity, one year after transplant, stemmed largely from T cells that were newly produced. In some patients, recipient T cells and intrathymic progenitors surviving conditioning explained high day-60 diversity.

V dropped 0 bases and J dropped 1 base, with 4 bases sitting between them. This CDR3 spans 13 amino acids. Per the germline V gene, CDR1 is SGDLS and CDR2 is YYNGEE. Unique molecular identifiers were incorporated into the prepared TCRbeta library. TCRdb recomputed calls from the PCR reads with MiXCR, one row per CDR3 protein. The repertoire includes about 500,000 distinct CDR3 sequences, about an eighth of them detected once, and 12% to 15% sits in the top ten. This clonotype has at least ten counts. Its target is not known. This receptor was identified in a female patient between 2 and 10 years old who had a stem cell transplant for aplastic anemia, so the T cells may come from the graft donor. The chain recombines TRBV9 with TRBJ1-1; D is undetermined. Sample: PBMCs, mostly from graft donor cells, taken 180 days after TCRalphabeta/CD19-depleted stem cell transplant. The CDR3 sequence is CASSVAGNTEAFF. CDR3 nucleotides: TGTGCCAGCAGCGTAGCAGGGAACACTGAAGCTTTCTTT.